The present TCR beta chain was sequenced within a study of OX40 agonist ivuxolimab in advanced cancers. Study in general: Ivuxolimab, an agonist antibody against OX40 (CD134), was given to patients. Among those treated, three patients had partial responses, one with hepatocellular carcinoma and two with cutaneous melanoma. Study-level results: Expanded clones were, on average, more numerous among CD8+ T cells than CD4+.

Notes on this clone: Its antigen is currently unknown.

TCRdb's copy holds only in-frame clones and misses some; the assay was immunoSEQ multiplex PCR. The table has 55,000 to 70,000 clones, 70% to 90% seen once; the top ten hold around 4.7%. The material was CD4+ or CD8+ T cells sorted from blood, obtained in a trial of the OX40 agonist ivuxolimab. The TCR was taken from an adult with an advanced solid tumor such as melanoma, head and neck, liver or kidney cancer.

For the CDR3, the DNA is TGTGCCAGCAGCTTAGGGCTGAGGACTGAAGCTTTCTTT. This encodes CASSLGLRTEAFF. V gene TRBV13 combines with J gene TRBJ1-1, with D unresolved. The CDR3 covers 13 residues. Germline V lookup: CDR1 PRHDT, CDR2 FYEKMQ (reference sequence). The V end was cut by 0 bases, the J end by 5 bases, with 7 bases between.